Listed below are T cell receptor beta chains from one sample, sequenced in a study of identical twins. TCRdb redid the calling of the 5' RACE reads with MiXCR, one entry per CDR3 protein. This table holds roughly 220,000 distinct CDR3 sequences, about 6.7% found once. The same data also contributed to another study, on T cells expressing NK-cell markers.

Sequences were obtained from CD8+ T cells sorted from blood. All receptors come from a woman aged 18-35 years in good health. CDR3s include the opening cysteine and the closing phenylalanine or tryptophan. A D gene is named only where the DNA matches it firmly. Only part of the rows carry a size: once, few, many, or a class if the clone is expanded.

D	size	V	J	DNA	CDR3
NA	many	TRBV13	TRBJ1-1	TGTGCCAGCAGCTTAGGTCGGCGGGAAGCTTTCTTT	CASSLGRREAFF
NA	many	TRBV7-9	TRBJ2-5	TGTGCCAGCAGCCCCCTTGGTGTGGTCCAAGAGACCCAGTACTTC	CASSPLGVVQETQYF
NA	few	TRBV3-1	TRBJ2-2	TGTGCCAGCAGCCAAGTTCAAGGGCCTTTAACCGGGGAGCTGTTTTTT	CASSQVQGPLTGELFF
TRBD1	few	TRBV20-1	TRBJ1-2	TGCAGTGCTGCATTTCAGGGGGACACCTTC	CSAAFQGDTF
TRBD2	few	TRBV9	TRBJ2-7	TGTGCCAGCAGCGTAGGGGAGCGGGGGGCCCACGAGCAGTACTTC	CASSVGERGAHEQYF
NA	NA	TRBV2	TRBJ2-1	TGTGCCAGCAGAGTCATCGAGCAGTTCTTC	CASRVIEQFF
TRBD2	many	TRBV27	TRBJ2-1	TGTGCCAGCAGTTCACCGACTAGCGGGAGAATTATACCCTACAATGAGCAGTTCTTC	CASSSPTSGRIIPYNEQFF
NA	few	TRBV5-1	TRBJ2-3	TGCGCCAGCAGCTTCAGGGTTACAGATACGCAGTATTTT	CASSFRVTDTQYF
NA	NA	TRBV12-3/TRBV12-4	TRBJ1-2	TGTGCCAGCACTTTACGGATTAACTATGGCTACACCTTC	CASTLRINYGYTF
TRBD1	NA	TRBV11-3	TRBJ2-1	TGTGCCAGCAGCTCACCGACAGGGAACACGATTCTCAATGAGCAGTTCTTC	CASSSPTGNTILNEQFF
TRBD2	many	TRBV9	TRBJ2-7	TGTGCCAGCAGCGTAGCGGCTAGCGGCTCCTACGAGCAGTACTTC	CASSVAASGSYEQYF
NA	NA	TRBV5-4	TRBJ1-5	TGTGCCAGCAGCTTGTCCCCAGGGTTAAGCAATCAGCCCCAGCATTTT	CASSLSPGLSNQPQHF
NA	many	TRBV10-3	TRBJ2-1	TGTGCCATCAGTGGCGGGGTGCGGGGCGACAATGAGCAGTTCTTC	CAISGGVRGDNEQFF
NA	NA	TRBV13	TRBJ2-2	TGTGCCAGCAGCGCCCGGGGGACCGGGGAGCTGTTTTTT	CASSARGTGELFF
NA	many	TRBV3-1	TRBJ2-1	TGTGCCAGCAGCCAAGAAGATCGATCCTGGGAGCAGTTCTTC	CASSQEDRSWEQFF
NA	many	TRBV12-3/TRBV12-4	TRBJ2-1	TGTGCCAGCAGTCCTCTCTCTTCCTCTAGTCGGTTCTTC	CASSPLSSSSRFF
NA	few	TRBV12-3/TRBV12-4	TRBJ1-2	TGTGCCAGCAGTCCTAGGTTGAGCTCAGCGATTAACTATGGCTACACCTTC	CASSPRLSSAINYGYTF
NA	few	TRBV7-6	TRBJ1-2	TGTGCCAGCAGCTTAGGAGGGACCTATGGCTACACCTTC	CASSLGGTYGYTF
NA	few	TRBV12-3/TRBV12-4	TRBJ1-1	TGTGCCAGCAGTTTATTAATTTCGGTGAACACTGAAGCTTTCTTT	CASSLLISVNTEAFF
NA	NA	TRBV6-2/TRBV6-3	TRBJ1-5	TGTGCCAGCAGCCCTTTCAGGGCCCAGCCCCAGCATTTT	CASSPFRAQPQHF
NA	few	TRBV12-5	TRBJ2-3	TGTGCTAGTGGTTTGAGTTTAAGCACAGATACGCAGTATTTT	CASGLSLSTDTQYF
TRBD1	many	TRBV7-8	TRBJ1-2	TGTGCCAGCAGCGCGCGACAGGGAATTAACTATGGCTACACCTTC	CASSARQGINYGYTF
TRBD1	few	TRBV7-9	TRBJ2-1	TGTGCCAGCAGCTTAGGACAGGGGCCTGACAATGAGCAGTTCTTC	CASSLGQGPDNEQFF
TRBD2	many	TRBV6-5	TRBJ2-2	TGTGCCAGCAGTTACTCGATCCGGCGGGAGGGCCAATTAGCCGGGGAGCTGTTTTTT	CASSYSIRREGQLAGELFF
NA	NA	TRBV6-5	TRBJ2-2	TGTGCCAGCAGTTACTCCCGCCAGGAGCTGTTTTTT	CASSYSRQELFF
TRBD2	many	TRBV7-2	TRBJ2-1	TGTGCCAGCAGCCTTTCCCCGACTAGCGGATACAATGAGCAGTTCTTC	CASSLSPTSGYNEQFF
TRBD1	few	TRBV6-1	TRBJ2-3	TGTGCCAGCAGATCACCCGCCGGGACAGGGCGTTTGGCAGATACGCAGTATTTT	CASRSPAGTGRLADTQYF
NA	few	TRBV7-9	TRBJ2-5	TGTGCCAGCAGCTTAGTCCTCCAAGAGACCCAGTACTTC	CASSLVLQETQYF
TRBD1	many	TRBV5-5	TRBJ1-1	TGTGCCAGCAGCATAGAAGACGCCGGGACAGGGAGGACTGAAGCTTTCTTT	CASSIEDAGTGRTEAFF
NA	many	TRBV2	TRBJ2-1	TGTGCCAGCCTTGGAAGAGTTCAGTTCTTC	CASLGRVQFF
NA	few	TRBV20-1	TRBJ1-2	TGCAGTGCCCGATTTCACTGGGACTATGGCTACACCTTC	CSARFHWDYGYTF
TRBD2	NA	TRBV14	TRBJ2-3	TGTGCCAGCAGCCAACTAGCGGGGGGGCGTGGAGATACGCAGTATTTT	CASSQLAGGRGDTQYF
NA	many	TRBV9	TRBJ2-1	TGTGCCAGCAGCGGCCAGGACAGCTCCTCCAATGAGCAGTTCTTC	CASSGQDSSSNEQFF
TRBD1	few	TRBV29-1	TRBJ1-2	TGCAGCGTCCCGCCCGCGGAGGACAGGGGGATCTATGGCTACACCTTC	CSVPPAEDRGIYGYTF
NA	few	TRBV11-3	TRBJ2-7	TGTGCCAGCAGCAACAGGGTTGGTTATGAGCAGTACTTC	CASSNRVGYEQYF
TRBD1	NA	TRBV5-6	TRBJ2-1	TGTGCCAGCAGCTTTGGGACAGTAACCTACAATGAGCAGTTCTTC	CASSFGTVTYNEQFF
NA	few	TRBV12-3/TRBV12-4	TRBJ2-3	TGTGCCAGCAGTTTAAACGGGGGATCAGATACGCAGTATTTT	CASSLNGGSDTQYF
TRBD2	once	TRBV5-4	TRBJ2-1	TGTGCCACCGACGGGACTAGCGGATACAATGAGCAGTTCTTC	CATDGTSGYNEQFF
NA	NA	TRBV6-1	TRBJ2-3	TGTGCCGCCCACCAAGGAGGCGGACTGCAGTATTTT	CAAHQGGGLQYF
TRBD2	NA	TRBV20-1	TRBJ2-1	TGCAGTGCTAGATCCGGACTAGCGGGAGGATATGAGCAGTTCTTC	CSARSGLAGGYEQFF
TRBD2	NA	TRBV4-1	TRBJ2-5	TGCGCCAGCAGCCAAGCGGGGGGGGTGGATCAAGAGACCCAGTACTTC	CASSQAGGVDQETQYF
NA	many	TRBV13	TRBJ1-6	TGTGCCAGCAGAGTCCGAGGGCTGTCACCCCTCCACTTT	CASRVRGLSPLHF
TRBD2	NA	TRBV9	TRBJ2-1	TGTGCCAGCGGTTTAGCGGGTAGTAAGCAGTTCTTC	CASGLAGSKQFF
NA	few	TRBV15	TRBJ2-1	TGTGCCACCAGCAGAGTTTCTAACCCAGAGCAGTTCTTC	CATSRVSNPEQFF
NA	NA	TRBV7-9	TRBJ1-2	TGTGCCAGCAGCGACAACAGGTCCCCTGGGAGCGGCTACACCTTC	CASSDNRSPGSGYTF